Below, 27 T cell receptor beta chains from the same sample are listed, as sequenced in a study of blood T cell repertoires in COVID-19 (dated by TCRdb to 2019 to 2021). Libraries were made using the immunoSEQ multiplex PCR assay. Sourced from immuneACCESS, this table was stored by TCRdb with only in-frame sequences that have V and J called. A share of the clones is absent; for the studies checked, an unresolved V gene accounts for under half, and the remainder has no known explanation. The sample has around 300,000 clones on record, about nine tenths of them singletons. The top ten clonotypes cover roughly 2.8% of the sample. The sequenced sample was peripheral blood. These receptors were taken from a woman under 40 with COVID-19, enrolled during active disease.

The rearrangement uses TRBV2 and TRBJ1-1; 12 nucleotides agree with TRBD1. CDR1 is SNHLY and CDR2 is FYNNEI in the germline V gene. V dropped 4 bases and J dropped 5; count of bases not matched to a gene: 5. This CDR3 has 15 amino acids. DNA of the CDR3: TGTGCCAGCAGTGGCCGGGACAGGGGGCGGACTGAAGCTTTCTTT. Residues: CASSGRDRGRTEAFF.

The chain carries TRBV19 and TRBJ1-1, with D perhaps matching TRBD1 (5 bases). The CDR3 has 14 amino acids. Germline V gives CDR1 LNHDA, CDR2 SQIVND (reference sequence). The V and J ends lost 11 bases and 1 base respectively, with 17 bases between them. The CDR3 nucleotides are TGTGCCTCGATCAGGGAGGTCTCGAACACTGAAGCTTTCTTT. Translating gives CASIREVSNTEAFF. Full variable domain (remainder filled in from reference TRBV19 and TRBJ1-1): DGGITQSPKYLFRKEGQNVTLSCEQNLNHDAMYWYRQDPGQGLRLIYYSQIVNDFQKGDIAEGYSVSREKKESFPLTVTSAQKNPTAFYLCASIREVSNTEAFFGQGTRLTVV.

V usage is TRBV5-1 and J usage is TRBJ1-1, with a possible D match to TRBD1 (5 bases). Germline V gene data show CDR1 as SGHRS and CDR2 as YFSETQ. The CDR3 is made up of 14 amino acids. Trimming removed 0 bases at V and 1 base at J, with 7 bases between. The CDR3 nucleotides are TGCGCCAGCAGCTTGGACGGGGGGAACACTGAAGCTTTCTTT. Encoded protein: CASSLDGGNTEAFF.

This clone came up a few times. The J gene is TRBJ2-3, the V gene TRBV7-2; TRBD2 is a possible D gene (7 bases). The germline gives CDR1 SGHTA, CDR2 FQGNSA. Trimming pared 8 bases from V and 5 bases from J, leaving 20 bases between. CDR3 length: 15 residues. The CDR3 loop reads CASQQTGRALDTQYF. For the CDR3, the DNA is TGTGCCAGCCAACAAACAGGGAGGGCCTTAGATACGCAGTATTTT. The full variable domain, its missing parts supplied by reference TRBV7-2 and TRBJ2-3, is GAGVSQSPSNKVTEKGKDVELRCDPISGHTALYWYRQSLGQGLEFLIYFQGNSAPDKSGLPSDRFSAERTGGSVSTLTIQRTQQEDSAVYLCASQQTGRALDTQYFGPGTRLTVL.

The rearrangement joins TRBV25-1 to TRBJ2-1, with 11 bases that match TRBD2. V dropped 7 bases and J dropped 4; count of bases not matched to a gene: 3. This CDR3 region has 14 residues. CDR1 is MGHDK, CDR2 SYGVNS, per germline. CDR3 region: CASTTSGSYNEQFF. As DNA, the CDR3 is TGTGCCAGCACCACTAGCGGGAGTTACAATGAGCAGTTCTTC.

This chain uses TRBV10-2 with TRBJ1-1; TRBD1 matches at 7 bases. Looked up from germline, CDR1 is WSHSY and CDR2 is SAAADI. CDR3 size: 15 residues. V lost 7 bases, J lost 2 bases, and 10 bases stayed unmatched. CDR3 in amino acids: CASTGTEGVNTEAFF. CDR3 DNA sequence: TGCGCCAGCACCGGGACAGAGGGGGTTAACACTGAAGCTTTCTTT.

The rearrangement joins TRBV7-2 to TRBJ1-1; no firm D call. The CDR3 has 15 amino acids. Trimming removed 1 base from V and 0 bases from J, with 9 bases in between. Germline CDR1 SGHTA, CDR2 FQGNSA. The CDR3 spells CASSLDAAMNTEAFF. CDR3 DNA sequence: TGTGCCAGCAGCTTAGACGCGGCAATGAACACTGAAGCTTTCTTT.

The J gene is TRBJ2-2, the V gene TRBV5-1; D possibly corresponds to TRBD1 (5 bases). This CDR3 has 17 amino acids. Trimming removed 0 bases at V and 4 bases at J, with 16 bases between. The germline V gene encodes CDR1 SGHRS and CDR2 YFSETQ. CDR3 DNA sequence: TGCGCCAGCAGCTTGGCCGGTTCTACAGGCCCCACCGGGGAGCTGTTTTTT. Amino acids: CASSLAGSTGPTGELFF.

The gene calls are TRBV5-4 and TRBJ1-6, with 7 bases matching TRBD1. This CDR3 contains 14 residues. Trimming removed 5 bases from V and 6 bases from J; junction bases left unmatched: 5. Germline V gene lookup returns CDR1 SGHNT and CDR2 YYREEE (reference sequence). CDR3 nucleotides: TGTGCCAGCAGAACGACAGGGAGTAATTCACCCCTCCACTTT. It yields the protein CASRTTGSNSPLHF.

This clone occurred once. This chain connects TRBV5-1 to TRBJ2-1; 11 bases are shared with TRBD2. The V gene end was trimmed by 0 bases and the J gene end by 7 bases; junction bases not matched to a gene: 6. This CDR3 is 16 amino acids long. Germline V lookup: CDR1 SGHRS, CDR2 YFSETQ. In DNA, the CDR3 is TGCGCCAGCAGCTTGGCCCTAGCGGGAGGATGGAATGAGCAGTTCTTC. Protein sequence: CASSLALAGGWNEQFF. Based on the CDR3 plus reference TRBV5-1 and TRBJ2-1, the full variable domain is KAGVTQTPRYLIKTRGQQVTLSCSPISGHRSVSWYQQTPGQGLQFLFEYFSETQRNKGNFPGRFSGRQFSNSRSEMNVSTLELGDSALYLCASSLALAGGWNEQFFGPGTRLTVL.

J is TRBJ2-5 and V is TRBV11-2; D remains ambiguous. Trimming took 4 bases from V and 1 from J, leaving 13 bases between them. The CDR3 is 15 amino acids. The germline gives CDR1 SGHAT, CDR2 FQNNGV. CDR3 amino acids: CASSSTGGFQETQYF. In nucleotides, the CDR3 is TGTGCCAGCAGCTCGACGGGTGGGTTCCAAGAGACCCAGTACTTC.

The V call is TRBV6-5, the J call TRBJ2-7; TRBD2 might be the D (6 bases). Deletions cut 0 bases from V and 3 bases from J, with 15 bases between. CDR3 length equals 16 residues. Germline loops: CDR1 MNHEY, CDR2 SVGAGI. The CDR3 DNA sequence: TGTGCCAGCAGTTACTCGCGGGGCTATGCGCGCTACGAGCAGTACTTC. The encoded protein is CASSYSRGYARYEQYF.

The rearrangement uses TRBV7-9 and TRBJ1-2; 7 bases line up with TRBD1. V lost 5 bases to trimming and J lost 7 bases; unmatched junction nucleotides: 13. The germline CDR1 and CDR2 sequences are SEHNR and FQNEAQ (reference sequence). The CDR3 is made up of 15 amino acids. The DNA for the CDR3 is TGTGCCAGCAGCCTCCACGACAGGGTCGTGGGTGGCTACACCTTC. Its translation: CASSLHDRVVGGYTF.

The chain combines TRBV5-4 with TRBJ2-3, with 10 positions matching TRBD2. This CDR3 has 16 amino acids. Looked up from germline, CDR1 is SGHNT and CDR2 is YYREEE (reference sequence). J lost 2 bases, V lost 5 bases, and 8 bases had no gene match. The CDR3 sequence: CASRPEGLAPTDTQYF. The DNA for the CDR3 is TGTGCCAGCAGACCTGAGGGACTAGCGCCCACAGATACGCAGTATTTT.

This chain joins TRBV4-2 and TRBJ2-7; tentatively, D is TRBD2 (5 bases). CDR3 length: 16 residues. The V end lost 0 bases, the J end lost 0 bases, and 12 bases lay between the germline ends. CDR1 and CDR2 (germline): LGHNA, YNFKEQ. As DNA, the CDR3 is TGTGCCAGCAGCCAAGAAGTGAGGGTTAACTCCTACGAGCAGTACTTC. Its translation is CASSQEVRVNSYEQYF.

This clone has a single count. The rearrangement uses TRBV9 and TRBJ2-2; TRBD2 aligns across 8 bases. The CDR3 covers 17 residues. J lost 3 bases, V lost 0 bases, and 7 bases had no gene match. Germline V gives CDR1 SGDLS, CDR2 YYNGEE. The CDR3 DNA sequence: TGTGCCAGCAGCGTAGAGTTTAGCGGGGCGGACACCGGGGAGCTGTTTTTT. This translates into CASSVEFSGADTGELFF.

The genes are TRBV29-1 and TRBJ2-1; 10 nucleotides align to TRBD2. This CDR3 comprises 15 residues. The V gene end was trimmed by 6 bases and the J gene end by 0 bases; junction bases not matched to a gene: 5. Germline lookup yields CDR1 SQVTM and CDR2 ANQGSEA. The CDR3 DNA reads as TGCAGCGTAGACGGGACTAGCGACTCCTACAATGAGCAGTTCTTC. Its translation: CSVDGTSDSYNEQFF.

The chain employs TRBV6-6 and TRBJ2-2; TRBD2 is a possible D gene (6 bases). Looked up from germline, CDR1 is MNHNY and CDR2 is SVGAGI (reference sequence). This CDR3 has 16 residues. V gave up 7 bases and J gave up 0 bases, with 15 bases separating them. CDR3 DNA: TGTGCCAGCACCTGGGGGGAGAATCCGAACACCGGGGAGCTGTTTTTT. Translated: CASTWGENPNTGELFF.

The chain links TRBV4-2 to TRBJ1-4; 7 bases are a match to TRBD1. Germline values: CDR1 LGHNA, CDR2 YNFKEQ. The J segment lost 0 bases and the V segment lost 5 bases, leaving 12 bases of the junction unmatched. The CDR3 extends over 18 amino acids. CDR3 in DNA: TGTGCCAGCAGCGAGACCGGACAGACAGGGTCAACTAATGAAAAACTGTTTTTT. Amino acids: CASSETGQTGSTNEKLFF.

The CDR3 loop reads CASSLSGFSGNTIYF. DNA of the CDR3: TGTGCCAGCAGTTTATCCGGGTTCTCTGGAAACACCATATATTTT. This chain uses TRBV27 with TRBJ1-3; D is unclear. Germline V gene lookup returns CDR1 MNHEY and CDR2 SMNVEV (reference sequence). Trimming left V 0 bases short and J 0 bases short, with 6 bases between. The CDR3 length is 15 residues.

The rearrangement uses TRBV5-1 and TRBJ2-1; D perhaps matches TRBD2 (6 bases). The V and J ends lost 0 bases and 0 bases respectively, with 16 bases between them. Per the germline V gene, CDR1 is SGHRS and CDR2 is YFSETQ. CDR3 length: 18 amino acids. The CDR3 region is CASSLGGLATSSYNEQFF. Written as DNA, the CDR3 is TGCGCCAGCAGCTTGGGGGGTCTAGCGACTAGCTCCTACAATGAGCAGTTCTTC.

V gene TRBV10-1 combines with J gene TRBJ1-1; D ambiguous. V lost 3 bases and J lost 0, with 5 bases in between. This CDR3 contains 13 residues. Germline V lookup: CDR1 WNHNN, CDR2 SYGVQD (reference sequence). The CDR3 DNA reads as TGCGCCAGCAGTGACGGTCTGAACACTGAAGCTTTCTTT. Protein product: CASSDGLNTEAFF.

The chain uses TRBV19 and TRBJ1-5; D perhaps matches TRBD1 (5 bases). The V end was cut by 2 bases, the J end by 4 bases, with 9 bases between. This CDR3 comprises 14 residues. CDR1 and CDR2 (germline): LNHDA, SQIVND (reference sequence). The CDR3 is CASSIRDLNQPQHF. The CDR3 region has the DNA TGTGCCAGTAGTATAAGGGACTTGAATCAGCCCCAGCATTTT.

V is TRBV5-6 and J is TRBJ2-1, with 10 positions matching TRBD2. The CDR3 spans 16 residues. V shed 0 bases and J 5 bases; nucleotides not matched to a gene: 5. The germline CDR1 and CDR2 sequences are SGHDT and YYEEEE. CDR3 coding DNA: TGTGCCAGCAGCTTGGTAGCGGGAGGTAAGCACAATGAGCAGTTCTTC. Translated: CASSLVAGGKHNEQFF.

The chain recombines TRBV19 with TRBJ2-1; 10 bases are a match to TRBD2. Germline values: CDR1 LNHDA, CDR2 SQIVND (reference sequence). The length of the CDR3 is 16 residues. V lost 3 bases, J lost 6 bases, and 8 bases stayed unmatched. This CDR3 is CASSMVLAGRGNEQFF. The DNA for the CDR3 is TGTGCCAGTAGTATGGTACTAGCGGGACGGGGCAATGAGCAGTTCTTC. Full variable domain (outside the CDR3, taken from reference TRBV19 and TRBJ2-1): DGGITQSPKYLFRKEGQNVTLSCEQNLNHDAMYWYRQDPGQGLRLIYYSQIVNDFQKGDIAEGYSVSREKKESFPLTVTSAQKNPTAFYLCASSMVLAGRGNEQFFGPGTRLTVL.

This clone was recorded only once. The rearrangement uses TRBV7-3 and TRBJ1-1; D possibly corresponds to TRBD1 (5 bases). There are 14 residues in the CDR3. V was shortened by 1 base and J by 8 bases, with 14 bases between the two germline ends. CDR1 and CDR2 (germline): SGHTA, FQGTGA. CDR3 nucleotides: TGTGCCAGCAGCTTAAATCCAGGGTCCTCCGAAGCTTTCTTT. Translated, it gives CASSLNPGSSEAFF.

This rearrangement joins TRBV5-1 to TRBJ2-7, with TRBD2 matching over 9 bases. The CDR3 runs to 14 residues. V lost 0 bases to trimming and J lost 5 bases; unmatched junction nucleotides: 3. Germline V gives CDR1 SGHRS, CDR2 YFSETQ. CDR3 in amino acids: CASSLGASGNEQYF. The DNA of the CDR3 is TGCGCCAGCAGCTTGGGGGCTAGCGGGAACGAGCAGTACTTC.